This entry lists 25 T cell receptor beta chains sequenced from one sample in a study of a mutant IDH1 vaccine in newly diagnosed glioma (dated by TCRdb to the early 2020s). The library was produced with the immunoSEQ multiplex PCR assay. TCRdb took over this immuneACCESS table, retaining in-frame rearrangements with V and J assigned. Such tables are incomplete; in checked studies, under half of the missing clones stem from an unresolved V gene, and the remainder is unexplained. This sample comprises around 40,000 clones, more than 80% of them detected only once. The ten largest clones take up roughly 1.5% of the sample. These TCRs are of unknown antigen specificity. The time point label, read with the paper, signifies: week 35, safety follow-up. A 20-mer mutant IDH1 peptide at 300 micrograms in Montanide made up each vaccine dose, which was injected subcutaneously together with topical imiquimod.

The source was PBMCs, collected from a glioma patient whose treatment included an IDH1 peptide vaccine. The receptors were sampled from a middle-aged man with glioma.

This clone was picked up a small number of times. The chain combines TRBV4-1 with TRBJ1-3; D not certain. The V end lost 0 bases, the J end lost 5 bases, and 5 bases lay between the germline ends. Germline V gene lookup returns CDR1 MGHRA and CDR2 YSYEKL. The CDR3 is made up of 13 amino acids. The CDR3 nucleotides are TGCGCCAGCAGCCAAGATACCAGAAACACCATATATTTT. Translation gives CASSQDTRNTIYF.

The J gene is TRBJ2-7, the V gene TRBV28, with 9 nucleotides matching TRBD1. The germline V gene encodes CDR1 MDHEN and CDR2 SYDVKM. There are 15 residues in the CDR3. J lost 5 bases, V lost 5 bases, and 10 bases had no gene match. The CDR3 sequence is CASSRSGTGYHEQYV. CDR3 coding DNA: TGTGCCAGCAGTCGATCCGGGACAGGGTATCACGAGCAGTACGTC.

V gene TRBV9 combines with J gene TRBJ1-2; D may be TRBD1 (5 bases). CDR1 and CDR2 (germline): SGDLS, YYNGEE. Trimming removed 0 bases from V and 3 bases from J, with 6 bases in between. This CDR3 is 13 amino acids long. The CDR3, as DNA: TGTGCCAGCAGCGTAGCCAGGGACTATGGCTACACCTTC. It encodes CASSVARDYGYTF.

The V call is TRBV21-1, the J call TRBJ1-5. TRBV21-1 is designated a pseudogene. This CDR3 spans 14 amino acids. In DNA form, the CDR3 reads TGTGCCAGCAGCAACGGCTATAGCAATCAGCCCCAGCATTTT. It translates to CASSNGYSNQPQHF.

Here the CDR3 DNA reads TGTGCCAGCAGCCCCCGTGGGGGACAGGGGGCCTACGAGCAGTACTTC. Translating it yields CASSPRGGQGAYEQYF. V and J are TRBV9 and TRBJ2-7; 11 bases align to TRBD1. CDR1 SGDLS and CDR2 YYNGEE come from the germline V gene. The CDR3 runs to 16 residues. V lost 4 bases, J lost 2 bases, and 8 bases stayed unmatched.

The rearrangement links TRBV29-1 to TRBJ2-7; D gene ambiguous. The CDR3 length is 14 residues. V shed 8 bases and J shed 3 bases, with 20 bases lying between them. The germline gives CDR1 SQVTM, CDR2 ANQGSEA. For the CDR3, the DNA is TGCAGCCCTCTATTGGACGGAGCGATCTACGAGCAGTACGTC. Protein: CSPLLDGAIYEQYV.

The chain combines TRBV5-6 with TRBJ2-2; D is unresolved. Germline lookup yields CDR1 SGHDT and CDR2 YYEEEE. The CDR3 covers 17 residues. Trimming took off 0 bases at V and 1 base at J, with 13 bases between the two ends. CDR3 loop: CASSLGLLDRNTGELFF. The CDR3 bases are TGTGCCAGCAGCTTGGGTCTCCTCGACCGGAACACCGGGGAGCTGTTTTTT.

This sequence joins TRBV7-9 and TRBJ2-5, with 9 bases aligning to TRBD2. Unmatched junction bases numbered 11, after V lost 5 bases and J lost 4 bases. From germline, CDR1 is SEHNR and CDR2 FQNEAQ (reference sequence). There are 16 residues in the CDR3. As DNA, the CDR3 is TGTGCCAGCAGCATTTGGGCGGGAGGGCCGAGAGAGACCCAGTACTTC. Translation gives CASSIWAGGPRETQYF.

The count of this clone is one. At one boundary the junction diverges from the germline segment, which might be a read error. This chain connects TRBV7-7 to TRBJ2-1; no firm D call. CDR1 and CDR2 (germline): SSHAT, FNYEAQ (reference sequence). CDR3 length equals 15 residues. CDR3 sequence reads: CASSLDVGTYNEQFF. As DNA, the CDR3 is TGTGCTAGCAGCTTAGATGTTGGAACCTACAATGAGCAGTTCTTC.

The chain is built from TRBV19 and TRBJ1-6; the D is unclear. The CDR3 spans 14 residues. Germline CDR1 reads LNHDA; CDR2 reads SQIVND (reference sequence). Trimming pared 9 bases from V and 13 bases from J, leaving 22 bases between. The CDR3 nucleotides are TGTGCCAGCGCCCCCGGGCCCCAATTATGGCCCCTCCACTTT. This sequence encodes CASAPGPQLWPLHF.

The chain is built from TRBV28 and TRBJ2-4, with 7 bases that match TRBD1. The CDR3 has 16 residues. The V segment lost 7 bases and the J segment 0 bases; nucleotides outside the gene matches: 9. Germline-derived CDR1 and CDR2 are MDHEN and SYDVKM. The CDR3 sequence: CASIPTGELAKNIQYF. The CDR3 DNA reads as TGTGCCAGCATACCTACAGGGGAATTAGCCAAAAACATTCAGTACTTC.

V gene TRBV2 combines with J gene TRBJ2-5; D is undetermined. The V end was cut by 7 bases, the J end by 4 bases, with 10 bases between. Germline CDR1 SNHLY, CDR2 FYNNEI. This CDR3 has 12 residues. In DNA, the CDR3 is TGTGCCAGCAAGCCCCGCGGAGAGACCCAGTACTTC. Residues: CASKPRGETQYF. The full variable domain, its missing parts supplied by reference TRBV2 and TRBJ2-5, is EPEVTQTPSHQVTQMGQEVILRCVPISNHLYFYWYRQILGQKVEFLVSFYNNEISEKSEIFDDQFSVERPDGSNFTLKIRSTKLEDSAMYFCASKPRGETQYFGPGTRLLVL.

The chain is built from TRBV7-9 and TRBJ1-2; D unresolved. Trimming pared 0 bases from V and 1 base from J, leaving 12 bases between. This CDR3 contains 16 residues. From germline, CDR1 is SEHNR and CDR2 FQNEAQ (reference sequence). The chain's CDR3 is CASSLASGGFNYGYTF. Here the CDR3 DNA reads TGTGCCAGCAGCTTAGCGTCGGGCGGATTTAACTATGGCTACACCTTC.

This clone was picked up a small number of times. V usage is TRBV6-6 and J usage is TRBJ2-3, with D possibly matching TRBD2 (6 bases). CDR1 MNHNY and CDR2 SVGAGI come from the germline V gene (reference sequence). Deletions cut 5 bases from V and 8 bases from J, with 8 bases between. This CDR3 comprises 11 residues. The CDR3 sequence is CASSLGGTQYF. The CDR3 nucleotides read TGTGCCAGCAGTCTCGGGGGTACGCAGTATTTT.

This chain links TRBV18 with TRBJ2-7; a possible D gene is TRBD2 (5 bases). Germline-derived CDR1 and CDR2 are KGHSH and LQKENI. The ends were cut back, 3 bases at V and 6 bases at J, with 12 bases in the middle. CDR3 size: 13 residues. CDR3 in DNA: TGTGCCAGCTCACCGAGGGAGACTGGCGAGCAGTACTTC. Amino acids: CASSPRETGEQYF. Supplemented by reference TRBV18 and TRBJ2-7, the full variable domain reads NAGVMQNPRHLVRRRGQEARLRCSPMKGHSHVYWYRQLPEEGLKFMVYLQKENIIDESGMPKERFSAEFPKEGPSILRIQQVVRGDSAAYFCASSPRETGEQYFGPGTRLTVT.

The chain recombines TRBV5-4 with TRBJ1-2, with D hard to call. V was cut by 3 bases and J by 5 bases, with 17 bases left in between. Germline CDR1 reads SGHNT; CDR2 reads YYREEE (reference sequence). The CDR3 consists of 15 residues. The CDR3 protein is CASSSSGQALYGYTF. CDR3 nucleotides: TGTGCCAGCAGCTCCTCGGGCCAGGCCCTTTATGGCTACACCTTC.

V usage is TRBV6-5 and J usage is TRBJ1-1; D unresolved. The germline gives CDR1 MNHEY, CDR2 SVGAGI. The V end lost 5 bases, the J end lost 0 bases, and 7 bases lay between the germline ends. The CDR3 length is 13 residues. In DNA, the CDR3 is TGTGCCAGCAGTGCGACGGTGAACACTGAAGCTTTCTTT. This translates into CASSATVNTEAFF.

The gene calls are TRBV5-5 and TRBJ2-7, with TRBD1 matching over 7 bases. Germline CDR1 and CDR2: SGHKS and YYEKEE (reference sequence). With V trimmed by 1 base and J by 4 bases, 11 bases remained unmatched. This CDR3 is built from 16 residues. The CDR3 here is CASSLSGAGGLYEQYV. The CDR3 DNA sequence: TGTGCCAGCAGCTTGAGTGGGGCAGGGGGTTTGTACGAGCAGTACGTC.

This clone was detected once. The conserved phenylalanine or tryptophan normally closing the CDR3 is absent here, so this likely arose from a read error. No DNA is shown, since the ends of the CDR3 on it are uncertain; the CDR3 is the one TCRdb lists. CDR3 sequence reads: CASSQDLSGGLKNL. The V gene is TRBV14, the J gene TRBJ2-3. Germline CDR1 reads SGHDN; CDR2 reads FVKESK. The length of the CDR3 is 14 amino acids, counting both ends.

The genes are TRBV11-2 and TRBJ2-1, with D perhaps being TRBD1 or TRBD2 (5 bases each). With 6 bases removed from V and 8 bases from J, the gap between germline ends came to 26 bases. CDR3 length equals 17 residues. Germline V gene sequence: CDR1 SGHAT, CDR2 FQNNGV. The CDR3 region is CASRRGITAQVPDEQFF. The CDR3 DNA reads TGTGCCAGCAGGAGGGGCATTACCGCGCAGGTCCCCGATGAGCAGTTCTTC.

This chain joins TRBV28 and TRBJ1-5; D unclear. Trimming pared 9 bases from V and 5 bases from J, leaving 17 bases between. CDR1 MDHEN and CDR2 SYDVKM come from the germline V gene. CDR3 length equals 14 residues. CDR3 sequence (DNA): TGTGCCAGTTCCGAGCCGGGGTCCTATCAGCCCCAGCATTTT. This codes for CASSEPGSYQPQHF.

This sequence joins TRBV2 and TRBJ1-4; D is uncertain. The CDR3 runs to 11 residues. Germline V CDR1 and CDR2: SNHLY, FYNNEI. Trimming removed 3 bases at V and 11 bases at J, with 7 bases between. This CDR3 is CASSEGGKLFF. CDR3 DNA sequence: TGTGCCAGCAGTGAGGGCGGGAAACTGTTTTTT.

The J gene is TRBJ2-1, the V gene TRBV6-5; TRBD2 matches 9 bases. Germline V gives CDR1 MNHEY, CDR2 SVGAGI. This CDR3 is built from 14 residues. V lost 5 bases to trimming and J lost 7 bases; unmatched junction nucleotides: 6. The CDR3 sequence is CASSPSGEINEQFF. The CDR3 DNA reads TGTGCCAGCAGTCCTAGCGGGGAGATAAATGAGCAGTTCTTC.

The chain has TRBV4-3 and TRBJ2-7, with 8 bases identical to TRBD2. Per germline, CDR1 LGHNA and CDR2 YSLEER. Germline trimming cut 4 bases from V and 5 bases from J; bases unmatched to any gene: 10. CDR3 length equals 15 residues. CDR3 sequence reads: CASSPRWRGADEQYF. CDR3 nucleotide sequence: TGCGCCAGCAGCCCCCGATGGCGGGGGGCGGACGAGCAGTACTTC.

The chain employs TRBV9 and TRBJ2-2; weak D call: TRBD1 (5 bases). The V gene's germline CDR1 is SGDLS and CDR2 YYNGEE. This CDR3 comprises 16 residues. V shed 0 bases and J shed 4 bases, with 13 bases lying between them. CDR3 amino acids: CASSVDWGLITGELFF. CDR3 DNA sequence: TGTGCCAGCAGCGTAGATTGGGGCTTGATCACCGGGGAGCTGTTTTTT.